This TCR beta chain was captured in a study of graft-versus-host responses after intestinal transplantation. Whole-study findings and limits: Ileal or blood samples showed some GvH clones first, and such clones were also found in recipient marrow. High graft-versus-host to host-versus-graft clonal ratios were seen in allografts of patients with graft-donor T cell macrochimerism.

This table comes from immunoSEQ multiplex PCR, and its TCRdb copy is limited to in-frame clones, with some not included. The sample yields 40,000 or so clones, approximately 90% seen once. This clone showed up just once. No antigen is known for it. V dropped 0 bases and J dropped 4; count of bases not matched to a gene: 5. Looked up from germline, CDR1 is ENHRY and CDR2 is SYGVKD. This CDR3 is 15 amino acids long. The authors processed graft tissue to release intraepithelial and lamina propria lymphocytes. This sequence was found in a human patient who received an intestinal transplant, so some T cells may come from the graft donor. J is TRBJ2-5 and V is TRBV10-3; TRBD2 agrees at 7 bases. This sample comprised ileum tissue, obtained around 190 days after intestinal transplant. DNA of the CDR3: TGTGCCATCAGTGAGTCTCTAACTAGCGCAGAGACCCAGTACTTC. It is translated as CAISESLTSAETQYF.